This passage covers 7 T cell receptor beta chains from one sample sequenced in a study of human T cells and chemical hapten exposure. Time point: patch test 3, about 24 weeks after DPC sensitization. Treatment noted: therapeutic diphenylcyclopropenone sensitization with weekly scalp DPC. TCRdb independently ran MiXCR on the RACE reads; one entry per CDR3 protein. The sample contains some 64,000 distinct CDR3 sequences, roughly 9.6% of which appear only once. The sample consisted of whole blood, taken in connection with sensitization to the hapten diphenylcyclopropenone (DPC). These receptor sequences come from a woman in her 30s with alopecia areata. Some clones in this sample may be carry-over from other donors' samples.

V gene TRBV29-1 combines with J gene TRBJ1-2, with 7 bases lining up with TRBD1. This CDR3 spans 14 amino acids. With 4 bases clipped from V and 7 bases from J, the junction kept 12 bases outside the gene matches. CDR1 SQVTM and CDR2 ANQGSEA come from the germline V gene. In DNA form, the CDR3 reads TGCAGCGTTGTTGTAGGGGGCACTCGGGCTGGCTACACCTTC. Protein sequence: CSVVVGGTRAGYTF.

V and J are TRBV28 and TRBJ2-1, with D possibly TRBD1 on 5 matching bases. With 7 bases removed from V and 0 bases from J, the gap between germline ends came to 10 bases. This CDR3 contains 14 residues. Germline assignment: CDR1 MDHEN and CDR2 SYDVKM. In nucleotides, the CDR3 is TGTGCCAGCACTACGCAGGGCTCCTACAATGAGCAGTTCTTC. This codes for CASTTQGSYNEQFF.

The CDR3: CASSLSNEKLFF. CDR3 nucleotide sequence: TGTGCCAGCTCACTGTCTAATGAAAAACTGTTTTTT. The V and J genes are TRBV18 and TRBJ1-4; D gene ambiguous. Looked up from germline, CDR1 is KGHSH and CDR2 is LQKENI. CDR3 size: 12 residues. Trimming pared 4 bases from V and 3 bases from J, leaving 3 bases between.

This clonotype was observed many times. The chain links TRBV18 to TRBJ2-1; D uncertain. This CDR3 contains 13 residues. The germline V gene has CDR1 KGHSH and CDR2 LQKENI. Trimming pared 0 bases from V and 10 bases from J, leaving 10 bases between. The CDR3 DNA reads TGTGCCAGCTCACCACCGAACGGTGAAGAGCAGTTCTTC. Residues: CASSPPNGEEQFF.

This clonotype was seen more than once but under ten times. V usage is TRBV28 and J usage is TRBJ1-3; no clear D gene. The CDR3 is 14 residues long. The germline V and J ends were trimmed by 6 bases and 3 bases, with 12 bases remaining between them. Germline V gene lookup returns CDR1 MDHEN and CDR2 SYDVKM. In DNA form, the CDR3 reads TGTGCCAGCAGGCCCACGGGGTATGGAAACACCATATATTTT. Its protein product is CASRPTGYGNTIYF.

The J gene is TRBJ2-1, the V gene TRBV5-1, with D possibly matching TRBD2 (6 bases). Trimming took off 0 bases at V and 7 bases at J, with 14 bases between the two ends. The CDR3 extends over 15 amino acids. In germline, CDR1 is SGHRS, CDR2 YFSETQ. CDR3 protein: CASSLAGSGLNEQFF. DNA for the CDR3: TGCGCCAGCAGCTTGGCCGGGAGCGGGCTAAATGAGCAGTTCTTC.

Concerning this clonotype: With a much larger clone just one base away, this may be a read error. The chain joins TRBV20-1 to TRBJ2-3, with a possible D match to TRBD1 (5 bases). CDR3 length equals 12 residues. The V gene's germline CDR1 is DFQATT and CDR2 SNEGSKA (reference sequence). The DNA for the CDR3 is TGCTGTGCTTCAGGGTACACAGATACGCAGTATTTT. Protein sequence: CCASGYTDTQYF.